A selection of T cell receptor beta chains follows, all from one sample in a study of cytomegalovirus exposure and HLA in healthy donors. Method: immunoSEQ multiplex PCR; TCRdb's copy keeps in-frame clones and lacks some. The data contain approximately 180,000 clones, roughly 77% of them singletons. The sequenced sample was PBMCs. Receptor source: a woman in her forties or fifties in good health and CMV-seronegative. The CDR3 runs from the conserved cysteine through the conserved F or W. D genes are given only for firm matches. Not every row has a clone size; where given, it reads once, few, many or a size class.

j_call,d_call,clone_size,v_call,cdr3_aa,cdr3_nt
TRBJ2-2,-,-,TRBV7-7,CASSLGRDRTGELFF,TGTGCTAGCAGCTTAGGGCGGGATCGAACCGGGGAGCTGTTTTTT
TRBJ2-6,-,-,TRBV15,CATSREWLRLSGANVLTF,TGTGCCACCAGCAGGGAGTGGTTACGCCTGTCTGGGGCCAACGTCCTGACTTTC
TRBJ2-1,TRBD2,-,TRBV7-6,CASSLVVAGEYGEQFF,TGTGCCAGCAGCTTAGTGGTGGCGGGAGAGTACGGTGAGCAGTTCTTC
TRBJ2-5,-,few,TRBV18,CASSPRQAGGKTQYF,TGTGCCAGCTCACCACGGCAGGCTGGGGGCAAGACCCAGTACTTC
TRBJ1-2,TRBD1,-,TRBV13,CASSSSDRNYGYTF,TGTGCCAGCAGCTCTTCGGACAGGAACTATGGCTACACCTTC
TRBJ2-7,TRBD2,-,TRBV7-6,CASSLVPSGRGEQYF,TGTGCCAGCAGCTTAGTTCCTAGCGGGAGGGGCGAGCAGTACTTC
TRBJ1-6,TRBD1,-,TRBV9,CASSPRTGGIGNSPLHF,TGTGCCAGCAGCCCAAGGACAGGGGGCATTGGTAATTCACCCCTCCACTTT
TRBJ2-7,-,-,TRBV11-2,CASSPHVRDEQYF,TGTGCCAGCAGCCCCCATGTGAGGGACGAGCAGTACTTC
TRBJ1-1,TRBD1,few,TRBV27,CASTPAGGRTEAFF,TGTGCCAGCACCCCAGCAGGGGGGAGAACTGAAGCTTTCTTT
TRBJ2-7,-,-,TRBV28,CATNDNRGATGDEQYF,TGTGCCACCAACGACAACCGAGGGGCCACGGGGGACGAGCAGTACTTC
TRBJ2-3,TRBD2,-,TRBV5-1,CASSLGLAIKGDTQYF,TGCGCCAGCAGCTTGGGACTAGCGATTAAGGGAGATACGCAGTATTTT
TRBJ2-7,TRBD1,-,TRBV27,CASSWTGQIYEQYF,TGTGCCAGCAGCTGGACGGGACAGATCTACGAGCAGTACTTC
TRBJ1-5,-,few,TRBV10-3,CAISDPTGGQPQHF,TGTGCCATCAGTGATCCGACGGGCGGGCAGCCCCAGCATTTT
TRBJ1-1,-,-,TRBV2,CASSDGGTWSTEAFF,TGTGCCAGCAGTGACGGAGGGACCTGGAGCACTGAAGCTTTCTTT
TRBJ2-7,-,-,TRBV2,CASRPGSYEQYF,TGTGCCAGCAGACCGGGGTCCTACGAGCAGTACTTC
TRBJ2-3,-,few,TRBV6-6,CASLSNTDTQYF,TGTGCCAGCCTGAGCAACACAGATACGCAGTATTTT
TRBJ2-1,-,-,TRBV7-9,CASSLEARGHEQFF,TGTGCCAGCAGCTTAGAGGCTCGCGGCCATGAGCAGTTCTTC
TRBJ2-2,TRBD1,once,TRBV7-9,CASSLTGTNTGELFF,TGTGCCAGCAGTTTGACAGGGACGAACACCGGGGAGCTGTTTTTT
TRBJ2-7,TRBD1,-,TRBV28,CASSFTGTAPSYEQYF,TGTGCCAGCAGTTTCACCGGGACAGCCCCGTCCTACGAGCAGTACTTC
TRBJ1-2,-,-,TRBV11-3,CASSPEGSPGSFGYTF,TGTGCCAGCAGCCCCGAGGGCTCCCCCGGAAGTTTCGGCTACACCTTC
TRBJ1-1,-,few,TRBV5-4,CASSFSPSMDTEAFF,TGTGCCAGCAGCTTTAGCCCATCGATGGACACTGAAGCTTTCTTT
TRBJ2-1,TRBD2,-,TRBV5-1,CASSLASSGGRLNEQFF,TGCGCCAGCAGCTTGGCCTCTAGCGGGGGGAGGTTGAATGAGCAGTTCTTC